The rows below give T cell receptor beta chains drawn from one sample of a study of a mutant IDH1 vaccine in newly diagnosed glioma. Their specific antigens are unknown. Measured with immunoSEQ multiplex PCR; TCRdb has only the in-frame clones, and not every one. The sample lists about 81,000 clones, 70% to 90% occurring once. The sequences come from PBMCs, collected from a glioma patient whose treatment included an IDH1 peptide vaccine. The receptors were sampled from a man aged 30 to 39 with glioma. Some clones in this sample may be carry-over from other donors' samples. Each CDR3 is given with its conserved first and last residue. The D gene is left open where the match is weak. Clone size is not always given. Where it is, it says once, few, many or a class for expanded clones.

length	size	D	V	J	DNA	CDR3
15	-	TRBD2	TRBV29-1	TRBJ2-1	TGCAGCGTTGAAGGTGGACTAGCGGGAGTGAGTGAGCAGTTCTTC	CSVEGGLAGVSEQFF
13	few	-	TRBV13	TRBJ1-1	TGTGCCAGCAGCTTAAGGAGGAACACTGAAGCTTTCTTT	CASSLRRNTEAFF
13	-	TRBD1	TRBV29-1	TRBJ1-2	TGCAGCGTTCAATCGGGACAGGGGGATGGCTACACCTTC	CSVQSGQGDGYTF
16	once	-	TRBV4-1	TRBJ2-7	TGCGCCAGCAGCCAAGATCAGGAGGGGGACTCCTACGAGCAGTACTTC	CASSQDQEGDSYEQYF
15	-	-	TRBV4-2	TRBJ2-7	TGTGCCAGCAGCCAAGGTCCGGGCAGCTCCTACGAGCAGTACTTC	CASSQGPGSSYEQYF
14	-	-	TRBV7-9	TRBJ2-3	TGTGCCGGGGGGCAGGGCCCCAGCACAGATACGCAGTATTTT	CAGGQGPSTDTQYF
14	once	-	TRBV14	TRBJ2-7	TGTGCCAGCAGCCGAGTGGGACTTCTCTACGAGCAGTACTTC	CASSRVGLLYEQYF
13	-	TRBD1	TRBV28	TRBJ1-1	TGTGCCAGCAGTTTAGGGGACAGGGGGATGTCTTTCTTT	CASSLGDRGMSFF
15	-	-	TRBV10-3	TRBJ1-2	TGTGCCATCAGTGAAACCACATTAGGGTACTATGGCTACACCTTC	CAISETTLGYYGYTF
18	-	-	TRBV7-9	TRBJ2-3	TGTGCCAGCAGCTTAAATCTATTCGAGGGTATTAAGACAGATACGCAGTATTTT	CASSLNLFEGIKTDTQYF
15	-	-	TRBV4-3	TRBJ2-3	TGCGCCAGCAGCCAAGAACTGGGGGGCACAGATACGCAGTATTTT	CASSQELGGTDTQYF
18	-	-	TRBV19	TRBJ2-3	TGTGCCAGTAGTATAGACTTACTAGAGAACCCCTTGTCGGATACGCAGTATTTT	CASSIDLLENPLSDTQYF
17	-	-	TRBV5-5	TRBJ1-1	TGTGCCAGCAGCTGGAGGGATACAGGTCTCGAGAACACTGAAGCTTTCTTT	CASSWRDTGLENTEAFF
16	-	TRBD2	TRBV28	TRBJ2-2	TGTGCCAGCAGAACAGGACTAGCGGGAGAGATGGGGGAGCTGTTTTTT	CASRTGLAGEMGELFF
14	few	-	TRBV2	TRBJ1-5	TGTGCCAGCAGAGGAGGGGTGGGCAATCAGCCCCAGCATTTT	CASRGGVGNQPQHF
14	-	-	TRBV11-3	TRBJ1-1	TGTGCCAGCAGCTTAAATAGGGGGAACACTGAAGCTTTCTTT	CASSLNRGNTEAFF